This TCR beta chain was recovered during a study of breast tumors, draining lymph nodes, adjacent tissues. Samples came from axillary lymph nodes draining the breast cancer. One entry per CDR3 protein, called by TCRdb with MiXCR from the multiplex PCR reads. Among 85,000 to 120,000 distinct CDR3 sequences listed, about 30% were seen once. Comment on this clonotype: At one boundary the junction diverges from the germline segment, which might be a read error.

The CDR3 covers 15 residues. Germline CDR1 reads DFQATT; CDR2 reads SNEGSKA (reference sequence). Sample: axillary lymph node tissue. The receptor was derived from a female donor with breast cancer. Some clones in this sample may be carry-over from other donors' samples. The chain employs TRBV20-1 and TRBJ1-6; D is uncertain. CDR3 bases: TGCAGTGTTAGAGAAGAGGTGAGGGTGGATTCACCCCTCCACTTT. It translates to CSVREEVRVDSPLHF.